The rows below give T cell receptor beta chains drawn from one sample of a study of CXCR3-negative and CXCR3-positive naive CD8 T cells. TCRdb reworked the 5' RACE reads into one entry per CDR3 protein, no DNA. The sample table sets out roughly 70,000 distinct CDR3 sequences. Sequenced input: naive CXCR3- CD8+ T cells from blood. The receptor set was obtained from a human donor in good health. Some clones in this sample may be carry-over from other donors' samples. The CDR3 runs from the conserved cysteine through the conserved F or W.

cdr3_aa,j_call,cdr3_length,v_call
CASSPLDRGSRETQYF,TRBJ2-5,16,TRBV6-2/TRBV6-3
CASSLPGPDTEAFF,TRBJ1-1,14,TRBV7-9
CASNKAGPPQETQYF,TRBJ2-5,15,TRBV12-3/TRBV12-4
CASSLSGTGSGANVLTF,TRBJ2-6,17,TRBV7-9
CSARTGMVSEQYF,TRBJ2-7,13,TRBV20-1
CASSSIGGEKLFF,TRBJ1-4,13,TRBV5-6
CASSLGGRVNDEQFF,TRBJ2-1,15,TRBV5-1
CASSKGYNEQFF,TRBJ2-1,12,TRBV5-1
CASSYPGDYEQYF,TRBJ2-7,13,TRBV7-9
CASSSERLASRTDTQYF,TRBJ2-3,17,TRBV2